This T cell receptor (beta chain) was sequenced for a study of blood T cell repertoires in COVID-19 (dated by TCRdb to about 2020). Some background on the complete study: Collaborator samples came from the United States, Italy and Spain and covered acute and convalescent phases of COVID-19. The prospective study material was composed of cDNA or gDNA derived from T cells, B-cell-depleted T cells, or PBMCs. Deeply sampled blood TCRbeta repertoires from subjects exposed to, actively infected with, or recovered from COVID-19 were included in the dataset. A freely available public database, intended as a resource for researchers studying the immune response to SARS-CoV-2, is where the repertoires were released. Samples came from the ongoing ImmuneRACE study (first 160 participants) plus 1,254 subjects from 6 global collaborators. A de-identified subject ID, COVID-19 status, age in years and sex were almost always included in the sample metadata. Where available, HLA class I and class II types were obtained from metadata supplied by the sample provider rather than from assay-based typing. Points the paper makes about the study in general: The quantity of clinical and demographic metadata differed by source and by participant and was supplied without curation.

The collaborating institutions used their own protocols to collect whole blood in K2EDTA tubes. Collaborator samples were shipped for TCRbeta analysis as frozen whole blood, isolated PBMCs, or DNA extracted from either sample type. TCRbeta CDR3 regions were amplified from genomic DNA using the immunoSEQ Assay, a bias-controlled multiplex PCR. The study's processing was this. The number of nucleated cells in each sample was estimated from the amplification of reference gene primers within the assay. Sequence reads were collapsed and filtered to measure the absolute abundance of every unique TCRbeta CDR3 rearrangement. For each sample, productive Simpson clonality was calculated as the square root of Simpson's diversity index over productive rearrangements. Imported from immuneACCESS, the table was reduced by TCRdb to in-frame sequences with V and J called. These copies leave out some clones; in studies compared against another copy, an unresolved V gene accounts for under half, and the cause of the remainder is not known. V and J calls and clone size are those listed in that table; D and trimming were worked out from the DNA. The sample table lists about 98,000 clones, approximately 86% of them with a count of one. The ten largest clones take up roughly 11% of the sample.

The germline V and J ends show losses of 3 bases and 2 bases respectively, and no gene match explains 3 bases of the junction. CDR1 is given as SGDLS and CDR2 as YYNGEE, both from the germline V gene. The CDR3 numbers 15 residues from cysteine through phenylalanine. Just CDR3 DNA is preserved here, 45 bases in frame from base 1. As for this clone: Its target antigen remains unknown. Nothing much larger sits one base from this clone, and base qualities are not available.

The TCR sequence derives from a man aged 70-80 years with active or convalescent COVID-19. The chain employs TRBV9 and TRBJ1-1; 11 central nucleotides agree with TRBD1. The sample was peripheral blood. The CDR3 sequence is CASSAGQGVNTEAFF. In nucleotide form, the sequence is TGTGCCAGCAGCGCGGGACAGGGGGTAAACACTGAAGCTTTCTTT.